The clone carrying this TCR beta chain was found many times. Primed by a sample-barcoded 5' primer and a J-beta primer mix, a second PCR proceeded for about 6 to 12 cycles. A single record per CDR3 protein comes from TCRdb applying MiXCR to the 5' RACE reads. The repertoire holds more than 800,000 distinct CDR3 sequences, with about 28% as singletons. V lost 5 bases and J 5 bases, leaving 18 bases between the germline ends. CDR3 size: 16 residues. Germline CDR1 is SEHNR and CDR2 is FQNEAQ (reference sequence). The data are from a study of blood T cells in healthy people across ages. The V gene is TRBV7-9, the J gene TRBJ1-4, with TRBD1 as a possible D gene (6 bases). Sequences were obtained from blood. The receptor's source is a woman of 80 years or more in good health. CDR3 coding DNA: TGTGCCAGCAGCCCTTGGGCGCCCCAGGGGAATGAAAAACTGTTTTTT. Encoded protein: CASSPWAPQGNEKLFF.